This T cell receptor beta chain was sequenced during a study of PD-L1 blockade in urothelial cancer. The wider study: Males with bladder-origin urothelial cancer constituted about nine tenths of the roughly 30 patients. The patients had undergone anywhere from 0 to 3 prior chemotherapy regimens. At 3 weeks (second dose) and 6 weeks after starting treatment, blood was analyzed. Median T cell yield from blood was 110,000 to 150,000.

Repertoires were generated with immunoSEQ multiplex PCR, while TCRdb's copy carries only in-frame clones and drops some. The data hold roughly 74,000 clones, with approximately 86% observed a single time. Trimming took off 2 bases at V and 5 bases at J, with 13 bases between the two ends. Germline assignment: CDR1 MDHEN and CDR2 SYDVKM. The CDR3 runs to 15 residues. This TCR derives from a woman in her 70s with urothelial cancer. The gene calls are TRBV28 and TRBJ1-5, with D possibly matching TRBD1 (5 bases). Specimen: PBMCs, collected around atezolizumab (anti-PD-L1) treatment. The CDR3 DNA reads as TGTGCCAGCAGTTTAAATCCAGGGAATTATCAGCCCCAGCATTTT. Its translation: CASSLNPGNYQPQHF.